The clone carrying this T cell receptor (beta chain) was seen many times. Trimming removed 2 bases from V and 4 bases from J; junction bases left unmatched: 5. CDR1 SGHRS and CDR2 YFSETQ come from the germline V gene. This CDR3 comprises 14 residues. The data are from a study of neurological immune-mediated disorders. TCRdb re-analysed the 5' RACE reads in MiXCR, keeping a single row per CDR3 protein. The sample comprises 55,000 to 70,000 distinct CDR3 sequences, about 10% of which are singletons, and 1.5% to 2% rests with the top ten. Sequences were obtained from PBMCs. This TCR was sampled from a man between 60 and 75 years old in good health. The rearrangement joins TRBV5-1 to TRBJ2-7; 8 positions agree with TRBD2. The CDR3, as DNA: TGCGCCAGCAGCTTTAGCGGGGAGTCTTACGAGCAGTACTTC. Its translation: CASSFSGESYEQYF.